The entry that follows covers one T cell receptor beta chain sequence. Other DNA sequences from this sample encode an identical CDR3 as well. This record comes from a study of blood T cell repertoires in COVID-19. Turning to the study itself: Researchers got acute and convalescent COVID-19 samples from the United States, Italy and Spain.

The V end lost 5 bases, the J end lost 0 bases, and 8 bases lay between the germline ends. The CDR3 runs 14 residues. Germline V gives CDR1 MDHEN, CDR2 SYDVKM. Methods used by the authors: Reference gene primer amplification gave estimated nucleated cell counts. This table comes from immunoSEQ multiplex PCR, and its TCRdb copy is limited to in-frame clones, with some not included. The D gene and trimming were derived from the DNA, and the V and J assignments and clone size from that table. The sample shows around 190,000 clones, 65% to 90% of them seen only once. The sequenced material came from peripheral blood. The receptor comes from a man aged 50-59 years with active or convalescent COVID-19. The chain uses TRBV28 and TRBJ1-3; a weak D match, TRBD1 (5 bases). In DNA, the CDR3 is TGTGCCAGCAGTCCCGGGGGCTCTGGAAACACCATATATTTT. Amino acid sequence: CASSPGGSGNTIYF.